This TCR beta chain was sequenced for a study of T-cell memory formation after mild COVID-19. TCRdb analysed the 5' RACE reads with MiXCR anew, one entry per CDR3 protein. Among around 300,000 distinct CDR3 sequences listed, roughly an eighth were seen once. This CDR3 contains 14 residues. From germline, CDR1 is SGHTS and CDR2 YDEGEE. The V gene lost 9 bases and the J gene lost 7 bases, with 20 bases spanning the gap. In this sample, this clonotype turned up a few times. The sequenced sample was PBMCs or a T cell subset sorted from them (not recorded which). The clonotype originates from a man aged 18 to 30 who had mild COVID-19 (a few samples of this study predate the infection). Cell type and time point are not known. The V gene is TRBV5-8, the J gene TRBJ2-1, with D tentatively TRBD1 (8 bases). As DNA, the CDR3 is TGTGCCACGGGGGGCAGGGGGCGGTGGAATGAGCAGTTCTTC. Translation: CATGGRGRWNEQFF.